This TCR beta chain appears in the sequencing data of a study of T cell responses to AZD1222 COVID-19 vaccine. V was cut by 4 bases and J by 7 bases, with 14 bases left in between. The CDR3 runs 13 residues. CDR1 and CDR2 (germline): GTSNPN, SVGIG (reference sequence). The table came from immunoSEQ multiplex PCR; TCRdb's copy has only in-frame clones and leaves some out. Altogether more than 80,000 clones are present, 85% to 90% being singletons, with the ten largest covering 2% to 2.5%. The TCR originated in an adult who received the AZD1222 COVID-19 vaccine. This sample comprised peripheral blood, obtained 28 days after the second AZD1222 dose. The chain carries TRBV30 and TRBJ1-5; possibly TRBD1 for D (5 bases). The DNA of the CDR3 is TGTGCCTGGAACAGAGGGGAGGAACAGCCCCAGCATTTT. It codes for CAWNRGEEQPQHF.